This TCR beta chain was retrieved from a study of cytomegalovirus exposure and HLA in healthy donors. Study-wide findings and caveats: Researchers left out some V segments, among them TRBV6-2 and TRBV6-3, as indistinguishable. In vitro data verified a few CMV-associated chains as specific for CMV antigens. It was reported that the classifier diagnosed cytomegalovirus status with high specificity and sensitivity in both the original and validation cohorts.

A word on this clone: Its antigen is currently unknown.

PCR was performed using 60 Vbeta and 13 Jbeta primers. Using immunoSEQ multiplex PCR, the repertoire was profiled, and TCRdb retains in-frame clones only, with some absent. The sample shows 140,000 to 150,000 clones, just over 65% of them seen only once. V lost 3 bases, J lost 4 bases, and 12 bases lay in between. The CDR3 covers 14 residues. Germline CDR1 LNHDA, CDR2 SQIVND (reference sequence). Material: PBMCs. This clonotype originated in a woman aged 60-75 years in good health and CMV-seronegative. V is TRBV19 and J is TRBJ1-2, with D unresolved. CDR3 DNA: TGTGCCAGTAGTATCTTCCCAGAAAGCTATGGCTACACCTTC. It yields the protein CASSIFPESYGYTF.